This T cell receptor (beta chain) was obtained from a study of blood T cell repertoires in COVID-19. Study details: COVID-19 samples, acute and convalescent, were from the United States, Italy and Spain. T cells, B-cell-depleted T cells, or PBMCs supplied cDNA or gDNA.

V was trimmed by 2 bases and J by 1 base, leaving 14 bases between them. This CDR3 has 16 amino acids. Germline CDR1 reads MNHEY; CDR2 reads SVGEGT. Generated by immunoSEQ multiplex PCR, the TCRdb table keeps only in-frame clones and is missing some. The table includes about 150,000 clones, 85% to 90% detected once. The origin of this receptor is a man in his fifties or sixties with active or convalescent COVID-19. This chain links TRBV6-2 or TRBV6-3 with TRBJ1-1; D is uncertain. The sample consisted of peripheral blood. DNA for the CDR3: TGTGCCAGCAGTTACCCCGGGAGTTGGCAGAACACTGAAGCTTTCTTT. Its translation: CASSYPGSWQNTEAFF.